These 20 T cell receptor beta chains originate from one sample sequenced in a study of cytomegalovirus exposure and HLA in healthy donors. The primer mix had 60 Vbeta and 13 Jbeta primers. TCRdb keeps only in-frame clones here, not all; method: immunoSEQ multiplex PCR. The sample carries 200,000 to 250,000 clones, approximately 79% recorded once. Sequenced sample: PBMCs. These receptors all stem from a girl aged 2 to 10 in good health and CMV-seronegative.

The rearrangement joins TRBV11-2 to TRBJ1-1; D is undetermined. This CDR3 is 13 amino acids long. Trimming stripped 7 bases from V and 1 base from J, with 10 bases between. Germline CDR1 is SGHAT and CDR2 is FQNNGV. Written as DNA, the CDR3 is TGTGCCAGCATCTCTGGAGGGAACACTGAAGCTTTCTTT. Protein product: CASISGGNTEAFF.

The sample holds one count of this clone. The chain uses TRBV7-6 and TRBJ2-1, with TRBD2 matching over 10 bases. The CDR3 totals 18 residues. Per the germline V gene, CDR1 is SGHVS and CDR2 is FNYEAQ. V was clipped by 1 base and J by 5 bases; unmatched bases: 11. CDR3 nucleotides: TGTGCCAGCAGCTTAGGCGGGCTAGCGGGGGCCACGAACAATGAGCAGTTCTTC. The encoded protein is CASSLGGLAGATNNEQFF.

This chain links TRBV2 with TRBJ1-5; D call uncertain. This CDR3 contains 13 residues. Looked up from germline, CDR1 is SNHLY and CDR2 is FYNNEI. V was pared by 2 bases and J by 7 bases, with 9 bases between. The CDR3 DNA reads TGTGCCAGCAGTGAAAGACAAGAACAGCCCCAGCATTTT. This translates into CASSERQEQPQHF.

V gene TRBV30 combines with J gene TRBJ2-7; tentatively, D is TRBD2 (7 bases). With 1 base removed from V and 6 bases from J, the gap between germline ends came to 19 bases. The CDR3 is 15 amino acids. CDR1 and CDR2 from the germline V gene are GTSNPN and SVGIG (reference sequence). The CDR3 DNA is TGTGCCTGGAGTGGCGGGGGACATTTCTCCCTCGAGCAGTACTTC. It encodes CAWSGGGHFSLEQYF.

The CDR3 sequence: CASSTTGEETQYF. The DNA for the CDR3 is TGTGCCAGCAGCACGACAGGGGAAGAGACCCAGTACTTC. The chain carries TRBV11-2 and TRBJ2-5, with 8 bases aligning to TRBD1. Per the germline V gene, CDR1 is SGHAT and CDR2 is FQNNGV. Trimming removed 5 bases from V and 3 bases from J; junction bases left unmatched: 2. CDR3 size: 13 residues.

Only a few counts were recorded for this clone. The V call is TRBV6-6, the J call TRBJ2-4; 8 bases align to TRBD2. Trimming removed 0 bases from V and 7 bases from J; junction bases left unmatched: 2. CDR3 size: 14 residues. CDR1 and CDR2 (germline): MNHNY, SVGAGI (reference sequence). Here the CDR3 DNA reads TGTGCCAGCAGTTACTCAGCTAGCGGGAACATTCAGTACTTC. This sequence encodes CASSYSASGNIQYF.

This clone was seen more than once but under ten times. The chain couples TRBV27 to TRBJ2-1; D gene ambiguous. V lost 8 bases, J lost 9 bases, and 5 bases lay in between. The CDR3 has 9 amino acids. Germline V gene data show CDR1 as MNHEY and CDR2 as SMNVEV (reference sequence). CDR3 DNA: TGTGCCAGCGGGCGTGAGCAGTTCTTC. Encoded protein: CASGREQFF.

Of note for this clone: Other DNA sequences in the same sample also yield this CDR3. The V call is TRBV20-1, the J call TRBJ2-1; a weak D match, TRBD2 (5 bases). The CDR3 extends over 11 amino acids. The V gene lost 6 bases and the J gene lost 5 bases, with 8 bases spanning the gap. Germline loops: CDR1 DFQATT, CDR2 SNEGSKA (reference sequence). The CDR3 DNA reads TGCAGTGCCCGCGGGCACAATGAGCAGTTCTTC. It encodes CSARGHNEQFF.

This clone was observed a single time. This sequence joins TRBV5-1 and TRBJ2-1; 7 bases fit TRBD2. Trimming removed 0 bases from V and 7 bases from J; junction bases left unmatched: 7. Per germline, CDR1 SGHRS and CDR2 YFSETQ. The CDR3 totals 15 residues. This chain's CDR3 is CASSLEASGRNEQFF. CDR3 bases: TGCGCCAGCAGCTTGGAAGCTAGCGGTAGGAATGAGCAGTTCTTC. The variable domain in full, completed from reference TRBV5-1 and TRBJ2-1, reads KAGVTQTPRYLIKTRGQQVTLSCSPISGHRSVSWYQQTPGQGLQFLFEYFSETQRNKGNFPGRFSGRQFSNSRSEMNVSTLELGDSALYLCASSLEASGRNEQFFGPGTRLTVL.

The rearrangement links TRBV10-3 to TRBJ1-6; unclear D gene. The CDR3 extends over 15 amino acids. Germline V gives CDR1 ENHRY, CDR2 SYGVKD. The V gene lost 10 bases and the J gene lost 10 bases, with 23 bases spanning the gap. The CDR3 sequence is CATNVGKPGNSPLHF. CDR3 nucleotides: TGTGCCACCAACGTCGGGAAACCTGGAAACTCACCCCTCCACTTT.

This clone has more than one count but fewer than ten. The J gene is TRBJ1-4, the V gene TRBV5-4, with TRBD1 matching over 11 bases. There are 14 residues in the CDR3. Unmatched junction bases numbered 4, after V lost 4 bases and J lost 8 bases. CDR1 is SGHNT and CDR2 is YYREEE in the germline V gene (reference sequence). The CDR3 DNA is TGTGCCAGCAGCCGGACAGGGGGCGCAGAAAAACTGTTTTTT. Translation gives CASSRTGGAEKLFF.

CDR3 nucleotides: TGTGCCTGGAGTGTACTGAGCGGAATGGCCTACAATGAGCAGTTCTTC. This gives the protein CAWSVLSGMAYNEQFF. The rearrangement joins TRBV30 to TRBJ2-1, with D possibly matching TRBD2 (5 bases). Germline values: CDR1 GTSNPN, CDR2 SVGIG (reference sequence). This CDR3 has 16 residues. Trimming cost V 0 bases and J 2 bases, with 14 bases left between them.

The chain joins TRBV10-3 to TRBJ2-1; D might be TRBD2 (5 bases). The length of the CDR3 is 18 residues. CDR1 ENHRY and CDR2 SYGVKD come from the germline V gene. The ends were cut back, 3 bases at V and 1 base at J, with 19 bases in the middle. The CDR3 DNA follows: TGTGCCATCAGTGACCTCGCTTCGGGGTCAGTTTCCTACAATGAGCAGTTCTTC. This codes for CAISDLASGSVSYNEQFF.

As regards this clone: At one boundary the junction diverges from the germline segment, which might be a read error. The rearrangement joins TRBV5-6 to TRBJ1-5; unclear D gene. This CDR3 contains 14 residues. Looked up from germline, CDR1 is SGHDT and CDR2 is YYEEEE. In DNA, the CDR3 is TGTGTCAGCAGCTTGGTGCGAGGCAGCCAGCCCCAGCATTTT. It codes for CVSSLVRGSQPQHF.

The chain joins TRBV7-3 to TRBJ1-6; 7 bases map to TRBD1. The CDR3 has 14 residues. Unmatched junction bases numbered 0, after V lost 1 base and J lost 6 bases. Per germline, CDR1 SGHTA and CDR2 FQGTGA. This chain's CDR3 is CASSLRQGNSPLHF. Here the CDR3 DNA reads TGTGCCAGCAGCTTAAGACAGGGTAATTCACCCCTCCACTTT.

The DNA for the CDR3 is TGTGCCAGCAGCTTACGGCTGCGGGACTACGAGCAGTACTTC. It encodes CASSLRLRDYEQYF. The chain recombines TRBV5-6 with TRBJ2-7, with a possible D match to TRBD2 (6 bases). The CDR3 runs to 14 residues. Germline-derived CDR1 and CDR2 are SGHDT and YYEEEE. V was clipped by 2 bases and J by 3 bases, with 12 bases between them.

The V gene is TRBV7-9, the J gene TRBJ1-4; TRBD1 matches 9 bases. V gave up 3 bases and J gave up 8 bases; unmatched junction bases: 4. The V gene's germline CDR1 is SEHNR and CDR2 FQNEAQ (reference sequence). This CDR3 spans 14 amino acids. The CDR3 DNA reads TGTGCCAGCAGCTTCTCAGGACAGGGGGAAAAACTGTTTTTT. This gives the protein CASSFSGQGEKLFF.

The rearrangement links TRBV7-8 to TRBJ1-1, with 7 bases fitting TRBD1. The trim removed 7 bases at V and 6 bases at J, leaving 11 bases unmatched. This CDR3 has 14 residues. The germline gives CDR1 SGHVS, CDR2 FQNEAQ. In DNA, the CDR3 is TGTGCCAGCACCCAAACAGGGGCTCAGGCTGAAGCTTTCTTT. It specifies CASTQTGAQAEAFF.

J is TRBJ1-2 and V is TRBV21-1; no DNA check was done on the table's D call, TRBD1. TRBV21-1 represents a pseudogene. The CDR3 contains 17 residues. CDR3 sequence (DNA): TGTGCCAGCAGCAGACACGGGACAGCGCCCTCTAACTATGGCTACACCTTC. Its protein is CASSRHGTAPSNYGYTF.

This clone was picked up a small number of times. The chain joins TRBV6-5 to TRBJ1-2; 8 bases line up with TRBD1. The CDR3 contains 14 residues. The V gene's germline CDR1 is MNHEY and CDR2 SVGAGI. With 5 bases clipped from V and 4 bases from J, the junction kept 6 bases outside the gene matches. CDR3 sequence: CASSPDRALYGYTF. The CDR3, as DNA: TGTGCCAGCAGTCCGGACAGGGCCCTCTATGGCTACACCTTC.